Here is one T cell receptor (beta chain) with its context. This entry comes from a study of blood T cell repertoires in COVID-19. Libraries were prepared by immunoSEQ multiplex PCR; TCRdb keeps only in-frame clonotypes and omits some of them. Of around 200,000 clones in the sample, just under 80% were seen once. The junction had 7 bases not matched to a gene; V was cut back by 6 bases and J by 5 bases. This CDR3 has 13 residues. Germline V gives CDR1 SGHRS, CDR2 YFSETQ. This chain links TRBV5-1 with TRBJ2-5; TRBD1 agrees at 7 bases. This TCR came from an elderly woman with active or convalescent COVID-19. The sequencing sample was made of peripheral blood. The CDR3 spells CASKPGTAETQYF. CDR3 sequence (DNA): TGCGCCAGCAAACCCGGGACAGCGGAGACCCAGTACTTC.